Below, 17 T cell receptor beta chains from the same sample are listed, as sequenced in a study of CXCR3-negative and CXCR3-positive naive CD8 T cells (dated by TCRdb to between 2018 and 2020). These TCRs' antigens remain unknown. For sequencing, a NextSeq 550 was employed. The Human TCR Profiling Kit (MiLaboratory) was used to make UMI-labeled 5' RACE TRB cDNA libraries. TCRdb reprocessed the reads and provides one entry for every CDR3 protein sequence; no DNA is given. The table for this sample shows about 150,000 distinct CDR3 sequences. In total, the top ten clones hold approximately 0.51% of the sample. Overall study results and their limits: TRB CDR3s from CXCR3-positive naive cells showed higher hydrophobicity (lower Kidera factor 4), lower energy, and higher strength and volume indices than CXCR3-negative naive cells.

The sample consisted of naive CXCR3+ CD8+ T cells from blood. Taken with the paper, the label for cell subset or site translates to: CD45RO-CCR7+CD27+CD95- naive CD8+ T cells expressing CXCR3 (TNR3+). The receptors derive from a human donor in good health. Some clones in this sample may be carry-over from other donors' samples.

The chain recombines TRBV29-1 with TRBJ2-3; TCRdb proposes TRBD2, but this gene call is untestable without DNA. CDR3 length equals 17 residues. CDR1 is SQVTM, CDR2 ANQGSEA, per germline. The CDR3 loop reads CSVEDQTSGGFTDTQYF.

The chain is built from TRBV4-1 and TRBJ2-7; checking the TCRdb D call of TRBD1 is not possible without DNA. This CDR3 has 15 residues. Germline V CDR1 and CDR2: MGHRA, YSYEKL. CDR3 region: CASSDRGGLEREQYF.

The chain recombines TRBV29-1 with TRBJ1-1; TCRdb names TRBD1, which stays unverified in the absence of DNA. CDR1 is SQVTM and CDR2 is ANQGSEA in the germline V gene. The CDR3 spans 16 residues. The CDR3 sequence is CSVRKGTGGAYTEAFF.

The chain has TRBV19 and TRBJ2-1; the TCRdb D gene call, TRBD2, has no DNA to confirm it. Germline assignment: CDR1 LNHDA and CDR2 SQIVND (reference sequence). This CDR3 comprises 14 residues. This CDR3 reads CASSPMGLGGEQFF.

The chain is built from TRBV12-3 or TRBV12-4 and TRBJ1-1. This CDR3 contains 15 residues. The CDR3: CASSPQDIEHTEAFF.

This chain uses TRBV29-1 with TRBJ2-7; TCRdb names TRBD2, which stays unverified in the absence of DNA. The CDR3 runs 14 residues. Germline assignment: CDR1 SQVTM and CDR2 ANQGSEA. The chain's CDR3 is CSVEDPRGTYEQYF.

The chain carries TRBV4-3 and TRBJ2-7. CDR1 and CDR2 (germline): LGHNA, YSLEER. This CDR3 region has 15 residues. CDR3 residues: CASSQDPRGSYEQYF.

The chain links TRBV6-2 or TRBV6-3 to TRBJ2-1; the D call from TCRdb, TRBD1, cannot be confirmed without DNA. Germline lookup yields CDR1 MNHEY and CDR2 SVGEGT. The CDR3 is made up of 15 amino acids. CDR3: CASSEQGSSYNEQFF.

The rearrangement uses TRBV7-8 and TRBJ2-2; lacking DNA, the TRBD1 call made by TCRdb goes unchecked. Germline CDR1 SGHVS, CDR2 FQNEAQ. CDR3 length: 16 residues. The CDR3 here is CASSPQGSSNTGELFF.

V and J are TRBV12-3 or TRBV12-4 and TRBJ2-1; the D gene TCRdb calls, TRBD2, cannot be checked with no DNA. The CDR3 has 13 residues. CDR3 amino acids: CASSPSLPYEQFF.

The rearrangement links TRBV9 to TRBJ1-2; with no DNA, the TCRdb D assignment of TRBD1 cannot be verified. The germline CDR1 and CDR2 sequences are SGDLS and YYNGEE. The CDR3 sequence is 15 residues long. The CDR3 sequence: CASSVGQWRNYGYTF.

The rearrangement joins TRBV28 to TRBJ2-7; lacking DNA, the TRBD2 call made by TCRdb goes unchecked. CDR3 size: 16 residues. The germline gives CDR1 MDHEN, CDR2 SYDVKM. CDR3: CASSLFAGTSGYEQYF.

V and J are TRBV19 and TRBJ1-1; TCRdb's D call of TRBD1 is untestable without DNA. Germline V CDR1 and CDR2: LNHDA, SQIVND (reference sequence). The CDR3 runs 14 residues. CDR3 region: CASGPGTGATEAFF.

J is TRBJ2-7 and V is TRBV25-1; the D call of TRBD2 rests on TCRdb alone, since no DNA is present to check it. There are 12 residues in the CDR3. From germline, CDR1 is MGHDK and CDR2 SYGVNS. CDR3 amino acids: CASSDRGNEQYF.

The rearrangement uses TRBV29-1 and TRBJ2-5; no DNA is available, so the TRBD1 call from TCRdb remains unchecked. The germline V gene has CDR1 SQVTM and CDR2 ANQGSEA. The CDR3 has 15 amino acids. This chain's CDR3 is CSVVWFRGGSETQYF. Full variable domain (outside the CDR3, taken from reference TRBV29-1 and TRBJ2-5): SAVISQKPSRDICQRGTSLTIQCQVDSQVTMMFWYRQQPGQSLTLIATANQGSEATYESGFVIDKFPISRPNLTFSTLTVSNMSPEDSSIYLCSVVWFRGGSETQYFGPGTRLLVL.

The rearrangement links TRBV7-9 to TRBJ2-7; the D call from TCRdb, TRBD2, cannot be confirmed without DNA. This CDR3 contains 15 residues. Germline lookup yields CDR1 SEHNR and CDR2 FQNEAQ (reference sequence). This CDR3 is CASSSGGSSLYEQYF.

The chain has TRBV4-2 and TRBJ2-3; TCRdb lists TRBD2, though no DNA is available to test this call. CDR1 is LGHNA, CDR2 YNFKEQ, per germline. CDR3 size: 13 residues. The CDR3 loop is CASSGARWDTQYF.